This note documents a single T cell receptor beta chain sequence. The data belong to a study of T cell responses to AZD1222 COVID-19 vaccine. Germline lookup yields CDR1 ENHRY and CDR2 SYGVKD. The V end lost 0 bases, the J end lost 0 bases, and 8 bases lay between the germline ends. The CDR3 is 16 amino acids. TCRdb's copy holds only in-frame clones and misses some; the assay was immunoSEQ multiplex PCR. Among 90,000 to 120,000 clones, less than 90% were seen once, and the ten largest hold approximately 16%. This chain links TRBV10-3 with TRBJ2-2; D remains ambiguous. Sequencing used peripheral blood, obtained on day 0 of AZD1222 vaccination. The sequence was collected from an adult in good health. CDR3 residues: CAISESEQANTGELFF. Written as DNA, the CDR3 is TGTGCCATCAGTGAGTCGGAACAAGCGAACACCGGGGAGCTGTTTTTT.